The following is a T cell receptor beta chain sequence with its context. Its antigen is still unknown. TCRdb recomputed calls from the reads with MiXCR, one row per CDR3 protein. The table shows around 550,000 distinct CDR3 sequences, with 26% occurring only once. This specimen comes from a study of T cell repertoires in cytomegalovirus infection. Study information: Matching HLA type and CMV infection were both indicated by public TCR beta signatures.

Study-wide findings and caveats: There were HLA-C-restricted CMV-specific TCR beta clonotypes dominating the ex vivo response. Totalled public TCR beta family frequency picked out people who carried CMV plus the relevant HLA.

This receptor was identified in a human donor in good health (CMV status not recorded). Some clones in this sample may be carry-over from other donors' samples. Sequenced input: PBMCs.

For the CDR3, the DNA is TGTGCCACCAGCAGAGATCGGCTCACCCCCTACAATGAGCAGTTCTTC. Protein sequence: CATSRDRLTPYNEQFF. This sequence joins TRBV15 and TRBJ2-1; D unclear. Germline loops: CDR1 LNHNV, CDR2 YYDKDF (reference sequence). Trimming removed 0 bases at V and 2 bases at J, with 11 bases between. The CDR3 runs 16 residues. The whole variable domain, filled in from reference TRBV15 and TRBJ2-1, reads DAMVIQNPRYQVTQFGKPVTLSCSQTLNHNVMYWYQQKSSQAPKLLFHYYDKDFNNEADTPDNFQSRRPNTSFCFLDIRSPGLGDTAMYLCATSRDRLTPYNEQFFGPGTRLTVL.